A single sample is the source of the 15 T cell receptor beta chains below, sequenced in a study of blood T cell repertoires in COVID-19. Method: immunoSEQ multiplex PCR; TCRdb's copy keeps in-frame clones and lacks some. The sample includes roughly 130,000 clones, around nine tenths of them seen just once. Sample: peripheral blood. The receptors shown here come from a man aged 45-65 years with active COVID-19.

The gene calls are TRBV6-6 and TRBJ1-1; possibly TRBD1 for D (5 bases). V dropped 5 bases and J dropped 7 bases, with 8 bases sitting between them. Germline lookup yields CDR1 MNHNY and CDR2 SVGAGI (reference sequence). CDR3 size: 11 residues. CDR3 sequence: CASSIQGEAFF. CDR3 bases: TGTGCCAGCAGTATTCAGGGTGAAGCTTTCTTT.

CDR3 nucleotides: TGTGCCAGCAGCTTAGATAGTGCCGGGGAGCTGTTTTTT. Translating gives CASSLDSAGELFF. The genes are TRBV7-8 and TRBJ2-2; D not certain. V was pared by 1 base and J by 6 bases, with 6 bases between. CDR1 and CDR2 (germline): SGHVS, FQNEAQ. This CDR3 has 13 amino acids.

The chain combines TRBV2 with TRBJ2-3; 11 bases fit TRBD2. The CDR3 contains 15 residues. V was pared by 7 bases and J by 2 bases, with 5 bases of the junction left unmatched. From germline, CDR1 is SNHLY and CDR2 FYNNEI. The CDR3 DNA reads as TGTGCCAGCAAGGGGACTAGCGGAGTCACAGATACGCAGTATTTT. Its translation: CASKGTSGVTDTQYF.

V usage is TRBV7-2 and J usage is TRBJ2-1; 8 nucleotides align to TRBD2. The V and J ends lost 5 bases and 3 bases, in that order; junction bases with no gene match: 6. Germline loops: CDR1 SGHTA, CDR2 FQGNSA. The CDR3 length is 15 residues. The CDR3 DNA follows: TGTGCCAGCAGCACTACTAGCGGAAACTACAATGAGCAGTTCTTC. This encodes CASSTTSGNYNEQFF. The variable domain in full, with the rest retrieved from reference TRBV7-2 and TRBJ2-1, is GAGVSQSPSNKVTEKGKDVELRCDPISGHTALYWYRQSLGQGLEFLIYFQGNSAPDKSGLPSDRFSAERTGGSVSTLTIQRTQQEDSAVYLCASSTTSGNYNEQFFGPGTRLTVL.

The genes are TRBV12-5 and TRBJ1-3, with no clear D. V lost 2 bases, J lost 0 bases, and 11 bases lay in between. The CDR3 is 16 amino acids. Germline-derived CDR1 and CDR2 are LGHNT and FRNRAP. The chain's CDR3 is CASGLYPVNSGNTIYF. The CDR3 DNA sequence: TGTGCTAGTGGTTTGTATCCAGTGAACTCTGGAAACACCATATATTTT.

This clone occurred once. The chain uses TRBV4-1 and TRBJ1-2; 8 bases fit TRBD1. After removal of 3 bases from V and 8 bases from J, the junction contained 8 bases not matched to a gene. This CDR3 comprises 14 residues. CDR1 and CDR2 from the germline V gene are MGHRA and YSYEKL. The CDR3 DNA reads as TGCGCCAGCAGCCACGGACAGGGATCAGGCGGCTACACCTTC. Translating it yields CASSHGQGSGGYTF.

V is TRBV7-9 and J is TRBJ1-1, with 9 nucleotides matching TRBD1. Germline values: CDR1 SEHNR, CDR2 FQNEAQ (reference sequence). The V segment lost 4 bases and the J segment 4 bases; nucleotides outside the gene matches: 7. The CDR3 has 15 residues. The CDR3 protein is CASSYEGTGTTEAFF. CDR3 in DNA: TGTGCCAGCAGCTATGAAGGGACAGGGACCACTGAAGCTTTCTTT. The full variable domain, completed using reference TRBV7-9 and TRBJ1-1, is DTGVSQNPRHKITKRGQNVTFRCDPISEHNRLYWYRQTLGQGPEFLTYFQNEAQLEKSRLLSDRFSAERPKGSFSTLEIQRTEQGDSAMYLCASSYEGTGTTEAFFGQGTRLTVV.

The CDR3 coding sequence is TGTGCCAGCAGTTCAGCGGGAGGGTTTGGAGTGAGAGATACGCAGTATTTT. Translated: CASSSAGGFGVRDTQYF. J is TRBJ2-3 and V is TRBV6-2 or TRBV6-3, with 10 bases fitting TRBD2. The trim removed 4 bases at V and 5 bases at J, leaving 12 bases unmatched. The germline CDR1 and CDR2 sequences are MNHEY and SVGEGT. The CDR3 totals 17 residues.

The chain employs TRBV19 and TRBJ2-3, with TRBD1 as a possible D gene (7 bases). Germline loops: CDR1 LNHDA, CDR2 SQIVND (reference sequence). The CDR3 consists of 14 residues. The V and J ends lost 7 bases and 5 bases respectively, with 16 bases between them. The CDR3 coding sequence is TGTGCCAGTAAGCTCAGGGGGGCGGGAGATACGCAGTATTTT. It encodes CASKLRGAGDTQYF.

V and J are TRBV5-1 and TRBJ2-1; no firm D call. Germline V gene lookup returns CDR1 SGHRS and CDR2 YFSETQ. V lost 1 base to trimming and J lost 8 bases, with 13 bases between them. This CDR3 contains 14 residues. CDR3 sequence (DNA): TGCGCCAGCAGCTTGACACGAGGTGTGGATGAGCAGTTCTTC. It yields the protein CASSLTRGVDEQFF.

This clone was observed once. The chain couples TRBV28 to TRBJ2-7; 13 bases match TRBD2. Germline V gives CDR1 MDHEN, CDR2 SYDVKM. V shed 4 bases and J 8 bases; nucleotides not matched to a gene: 14. There are 17 residues in the CDR3. The CDR3 DNA is TGTGCCAGCAGTTCATTGGGACTAGCGGGACCTAGGCCCCAGCAGTACGTC. It translates to CASSSLGLAGPRPQQYV.

This clone is a singleton in its sample. This chain links TRBV25-1 with TRBJ1-1; the D is unclear. The germline CDR1 and CDR2 sequences are MGHDK and SYGVNS. The CDR3 totals 14 residues. Trimming removed 4 bases at V and 0 bases at J, with 9 bases between. In DNA, the CDR3 is TGTGCCAGCAGTGGGGCCAGTATGAACACTGAAGCTTTCTTT. The encoded protein is CASSGASMNTEAFF.

Only one count was recorded for this clone. V is TRBV10-2 and J is TRBJ1-4, with D possibly TRBD1 on 6 matching bases. Per the germline V gene, CDR1 is WSHSY and CDR2 is SAAADI. This CDR3 is 12 amino acids long. Trimming cost V 8 bases and J 6 bases, with 10 bases left between them. CDR3 region: CASGGADEKLFF. The CDR3 DNA reads TGCGCCAGCGGGGGCGCCGATGAAAAACTGTTTTTT.

The CDR3 bases are TGTGCCAGCAGTCCCTCGGGGGGGTATGGCTACACCTTC. Residues: CASSPSGGYGYTF. V and J are TRBV6-5 and TRBJ1-2, with a weak D call TRBD1 (5 bases). With 5 bases removed from V and 5 bases from J, the gap between germline ends came to 12 bases. The length of the CDR3 is 13 residues. The germline V gene encodes CDR1 MNHEY and CDR2 SVGAGI.

V gene TRBV5-1 combines with J gene TRBJ2-5, with D possibly TRBD2 on 6 matching bases. The CDR3 runs 15 residues. Germline values: CDR1 SGHRS, CDR2 YFSETQ. V lost 4 bases and J 1 base, leaving 14 bases between the germline ends. CDR3 region: CASSPGAGTQETQYF. The DNA for the CDR3 is TGCGCCAGCAGCCCTGGGGCGGGGACCCAAGAGACCCAGTACTTC. The whole variable domain, remainder taken from reference TRBV5-1 and TRBJ2-5, is KAGVTQTPRYLIKTRGQQVTLSCSPISGHRSVSWYQQTPGQGLQFLFEYFSETQRNKGNFPGRFSGRQFSNSRSEMNVSTLELGDSALYLCASSPGAGTQETQYFGPGTRLLVL.